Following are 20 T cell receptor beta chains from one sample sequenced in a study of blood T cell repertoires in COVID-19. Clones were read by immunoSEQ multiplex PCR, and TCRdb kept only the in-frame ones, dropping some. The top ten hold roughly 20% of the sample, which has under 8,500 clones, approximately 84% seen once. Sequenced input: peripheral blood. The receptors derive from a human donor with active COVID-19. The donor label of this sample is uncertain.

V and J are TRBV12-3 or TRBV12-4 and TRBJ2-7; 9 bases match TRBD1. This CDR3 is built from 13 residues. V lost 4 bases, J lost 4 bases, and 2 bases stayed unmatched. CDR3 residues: CASSWDRVYEQYF. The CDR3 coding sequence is TGTGCCAGCAGTTGGGACAGGGTGTACGAGCAGTACTTC.

CDR3 sequence reads: CASTHRGGSIQETQYF. DNA for the CDR3: TGTGCCAGCACCCATCGGGGGGGAAGCATACAAGAGACCCAGTACTTC. The J gene is TRBJ2-5, the V gene TRBV9, with 8 bases lining up with TRBD2. J lost 2 bases, V lost 6 bases, and 12 bases had no gene match. The CDR3 spans 16 residues. Germline V gene lookup returns CDR1 SGDLS and CDR2 YYNGEE.

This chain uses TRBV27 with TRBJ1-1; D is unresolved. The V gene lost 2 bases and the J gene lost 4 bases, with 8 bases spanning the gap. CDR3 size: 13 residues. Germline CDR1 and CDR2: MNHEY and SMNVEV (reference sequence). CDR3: CASSLESSTEAFF. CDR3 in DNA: TGTGCCAGCAGTTTAGAATCCAGCACTGAAGCTTTCTTT.

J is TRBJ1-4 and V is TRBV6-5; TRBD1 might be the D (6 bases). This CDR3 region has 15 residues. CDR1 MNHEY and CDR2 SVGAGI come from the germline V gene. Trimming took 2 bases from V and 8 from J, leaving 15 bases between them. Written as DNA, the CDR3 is TGTGCCAGCAGTTACCAGGGAGGGGGATCGGAAAAACTGTTTTTT. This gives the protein CASSYQGGGSEKLFF.

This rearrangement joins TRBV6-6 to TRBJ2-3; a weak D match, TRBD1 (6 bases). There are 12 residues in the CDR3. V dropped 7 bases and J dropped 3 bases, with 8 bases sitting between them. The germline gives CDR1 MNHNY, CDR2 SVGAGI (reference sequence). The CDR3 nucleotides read TGTGCCAGCATGGACAGTACAGATACGCAGTATTTT. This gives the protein CASMDSTDTQYF.

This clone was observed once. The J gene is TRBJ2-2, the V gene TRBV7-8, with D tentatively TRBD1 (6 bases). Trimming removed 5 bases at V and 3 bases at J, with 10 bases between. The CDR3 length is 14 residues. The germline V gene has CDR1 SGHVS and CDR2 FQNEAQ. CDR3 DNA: TGTGCCAGCAGCCCAGGGGTGGACACCGGGGAGCTGTTTTTT. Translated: CASSPGVDTGELFF.

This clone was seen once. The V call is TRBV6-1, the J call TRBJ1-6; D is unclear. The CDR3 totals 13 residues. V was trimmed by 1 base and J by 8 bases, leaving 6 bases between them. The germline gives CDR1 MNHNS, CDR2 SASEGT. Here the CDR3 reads CASSEVRDSPLHF. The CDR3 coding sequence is TGTGCCAGCAGTGAAGTCCGGGATTCACCCCTCCACTTT.

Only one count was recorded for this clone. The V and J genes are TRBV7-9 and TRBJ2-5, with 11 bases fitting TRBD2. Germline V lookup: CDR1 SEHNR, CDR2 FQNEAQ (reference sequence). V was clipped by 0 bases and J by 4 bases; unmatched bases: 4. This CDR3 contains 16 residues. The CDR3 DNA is TGTGCCAGCAGCTTAGCTAGCGGGAGGGCCCCAGAGACCCAGTACTTC. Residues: CASSLASGRAPETQYF.

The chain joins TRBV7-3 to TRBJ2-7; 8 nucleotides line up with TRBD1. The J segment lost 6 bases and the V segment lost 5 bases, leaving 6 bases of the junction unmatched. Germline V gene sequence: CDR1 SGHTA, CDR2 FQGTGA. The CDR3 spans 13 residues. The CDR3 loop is CASSQGAGGEQYF. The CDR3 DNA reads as TGTGCCAGCAGCCAGGGGGCTGGGGGCGAGCAGTACTTC.

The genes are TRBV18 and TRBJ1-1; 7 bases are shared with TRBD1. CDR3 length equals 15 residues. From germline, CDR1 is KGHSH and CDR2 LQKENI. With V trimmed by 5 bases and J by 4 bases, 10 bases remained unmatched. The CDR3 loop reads CASSSLDRASTEAFF. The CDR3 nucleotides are TGTGCCAGCTCATCCCTAGACAGGGCGAGCACTGAAGCTTTCTTT.

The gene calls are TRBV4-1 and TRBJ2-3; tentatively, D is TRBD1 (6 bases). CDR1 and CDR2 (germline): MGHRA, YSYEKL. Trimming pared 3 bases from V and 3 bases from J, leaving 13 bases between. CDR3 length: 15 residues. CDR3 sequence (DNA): TGCGCCAGCAGCCAGAAACAGGGTGAGACAGATACGCAGTATTTT. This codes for CASSQKQGETDTQYF.

CDR3 sequence: CASSWAGKEKLFF. As DNA, the CDR3 is TGTGCCAGTAGTTGGGCTGGCAAGGAAAAACTGTTTTTT. This rearrangement joins TRBV19 to TRBJ1-4, with unresolved D. Germline V gives CDR1 LNHDA, CDR2 SQIVND (reference sequence). Trimming took off 5 bases at V and 8 bases at J, with 12 bases between the two ends. The CDR3 is 13 amino acids.

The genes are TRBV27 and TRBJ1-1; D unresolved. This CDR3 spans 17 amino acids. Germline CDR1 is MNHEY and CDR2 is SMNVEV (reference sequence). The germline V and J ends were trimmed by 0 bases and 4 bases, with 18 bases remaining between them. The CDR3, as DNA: TGTGCCAGCAGTTTATCGCCGGCCTCCCCCCGGGGCACTGAAGCTTTCTTT. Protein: CASSLSPASPRGTEAFF.

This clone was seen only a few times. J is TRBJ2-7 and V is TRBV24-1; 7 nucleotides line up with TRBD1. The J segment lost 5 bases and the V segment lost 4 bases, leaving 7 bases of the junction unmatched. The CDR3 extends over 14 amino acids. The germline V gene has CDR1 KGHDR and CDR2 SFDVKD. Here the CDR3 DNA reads TGTGCCACCAGTGACACTGACAGGGCGCACGAGCAGTACTTC. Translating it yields CATSDTDRAHEQYF.

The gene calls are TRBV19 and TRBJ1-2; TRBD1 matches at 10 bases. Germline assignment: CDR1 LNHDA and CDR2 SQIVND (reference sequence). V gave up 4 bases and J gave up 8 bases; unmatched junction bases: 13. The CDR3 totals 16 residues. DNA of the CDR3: TGTGCCAGTAGTACAGCCGGGACAGGGGAGTTCCGGGGCTACACCTTC. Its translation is CASSTAGTGEFRGYTF. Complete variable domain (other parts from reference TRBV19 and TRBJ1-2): DGGITQSPKYLFRKEGQNVTLSCEQNLNHDAMYWYRQDPGQGLRLIYYSQIVNDFQKGDIAEGYSVSREKKESFPLTVTSAQKNPTAFYLCASSTAGTGEFRGYTFGSGTRLTVV.

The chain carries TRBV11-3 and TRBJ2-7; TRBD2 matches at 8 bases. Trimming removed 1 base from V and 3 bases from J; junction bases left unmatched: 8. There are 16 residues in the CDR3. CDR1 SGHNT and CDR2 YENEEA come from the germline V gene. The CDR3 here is CASSLGGPAGVYEQYF. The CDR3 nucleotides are TGTGCCAGCAGCTTAGGTGGCCCAGCGGGAGTCTACGAGCAGTACTTC. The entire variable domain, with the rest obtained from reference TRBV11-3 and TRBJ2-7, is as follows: EAGVVQSPRYKIIEKKQPVAFWCNPISGHNTLYWYLQNLGQGPELLIRYENEEAVDDSQLPKDRFSAERLKGVDSTLKIQPAELGDSAVYLCASSLGGPAGVYEQYFGPGTRLTVT.

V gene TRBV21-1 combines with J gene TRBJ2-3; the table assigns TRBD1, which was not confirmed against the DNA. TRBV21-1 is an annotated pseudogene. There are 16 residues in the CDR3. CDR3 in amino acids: CASSSPGDTCTDTQYF. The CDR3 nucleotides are TGTGCCAGCAGCAGCCCAGGGGACACTTGCACAGATACGCAGTATTTT.

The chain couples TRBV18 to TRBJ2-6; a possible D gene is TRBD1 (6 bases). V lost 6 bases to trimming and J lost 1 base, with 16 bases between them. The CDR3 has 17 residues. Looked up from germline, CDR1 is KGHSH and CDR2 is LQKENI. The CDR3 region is CASSHARGVSGANVLTF. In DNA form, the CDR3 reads TGTGCCAGCTCCCATGCCAGGGGAGTGTCTGGGGCCAACGTCCTGACTTTC.

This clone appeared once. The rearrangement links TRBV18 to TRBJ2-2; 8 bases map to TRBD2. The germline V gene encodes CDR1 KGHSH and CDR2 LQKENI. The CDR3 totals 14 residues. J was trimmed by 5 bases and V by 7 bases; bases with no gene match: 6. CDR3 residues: CASWSGSHTGELFF. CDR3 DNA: TGTGCCAGCTGGAGCGGGAGCCATACCGGGGAGCTGTTTTTT.

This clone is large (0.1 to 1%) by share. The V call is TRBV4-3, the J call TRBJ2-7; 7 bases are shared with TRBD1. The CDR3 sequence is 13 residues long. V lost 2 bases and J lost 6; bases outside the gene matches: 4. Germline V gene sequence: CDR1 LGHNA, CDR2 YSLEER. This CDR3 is CASSQSQGFEQYF. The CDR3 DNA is TGCGCCAGCAGCCAATCACAGGGGTTCGAGCAGTACTTC.